One sample yielded the 32 T cell receptor beta chains listed below, sequenced in a study of OX40 agonist ivuxolimab in advanced cancers. Here immunoSEQ multiplex PCR was the method, and the copy in TCRdb shows in-frame clones only, minus some. The sample has tens of thousands of clones, about 90% seen once. The sample consisted of CD4+ or CD8+ T cells sorted from blood, taken in a trial of the OX40 agonist ivuxolimab. These receptors all come from an adult with an advanced solid tumor such as melanoma, head and neck, liver or kidney cancer.

V usage is TRBV11-2 and J usage is TRBJ2-5, with 8 bases that match TRBD2. V shed 4 bases, J shed 2 bases, and the junction held 9 bases outside the gene matches. CDR1 is SGHAT, CDR2 FQNNGV, per germline. This CDR3 contains 16 residues. The CDR3 region has the DNA TGTGCCAGCAGCTCCTTGGGTAGCGGGACTCAAGAGACCCAGTACTTC. Protein: CASSSLGSGTQETQYF.

J is TRBJ2-7 and V is TRBV28; maybe TRBD1 (8 bases). This CDR3 contains 14 residues. V lost 6 bases, J lost 7 bases, and 19 bases lay in between. The germline V gene encodes CDR1 MDHEN and CDR2 SYDVKM. CDR3 DNA: TGTGCCAGCAGCACGGGACAGGCCGGGAGGGAGCAGTACTTC. This gives the protein CASSTGQAGREQYF.

The chain recombines TRBV6-6 with TRBJ2-2, with D tentatively TRBD1 or TRBD2 (5 bases each). The CDR3 spans 13 residues. CDR1 is MNHNY, CDR2 SVGAGI, per germline (reference sequence). V dropped 2 bases and J dropped 6 bases, with 7 bases sitting between them. The CDR3 DNA is TGTGCCAGCAGTTACGGGGGACCCGGGGAGCTGTTTTTT. It specifies CASSYGGPGELFF.

The chain joins TRBV16 to TRBJ2-1; TRBD2 matches 7 bases. Per the germline V gene, CDR1 is KGHSY and CDR2 is FQNENV. The CDR3 extends over 15 amino acids. V was clipped by 3 bases and J by 0 bases; unmatched bases: 2. DNA for the CDR3: TGTGCCAGCAGCCAGGGCGGGAGCTCCTACAATGAGCAGTTCTTC. Its protein is CASSQGGSSYNEQFF.

The chain is built from TRBV4-1 and TRBJ2-1; D unclear. V was clipped by 1 base and J by 6 bases, with 16 bases between them. Germline CDR1 reads MGHRA; CDR2 reads YSYEKL. This CDR3 comprises 16 residues. The CDR3: CASSQADPPAGNEQFF. The CDR3 nucleotides read TGCGCCAGCAGCCAAGCCGACCCCCCGGCTGGCAATGAGCAGTTCTTC.

This chain links TRBV11-3 with TRBJ2-1; a possible D gene is TRBD1 (5 bases). The CDR3 is made up of 17 amino acids. V was pared by 4 bases and J by 2 bases, with 18 bases between. CDR1 and CDR2 from the germline V gene are SGHNT and YENEEA. Here the CDR3 DNA reads TGTGCCAGCAGCTCCCCCCAGCAGGGTGGGGCCTACAATGAGCAGTTCTTC. This sequence encodes CASSSPQQGGAYNEQFF.

J is TRBJ1-2 and V is TRBV7-9, with TRBD1 as a possible D gene (6 bases). Germline-derived CDR1 and CDR2 are SEHNR and FQNEAQ (reference sequence). V lost 5 bases to trimming and J lost 8 bases, with 12 bases between them. The CDR3 is 12 amino acids. CDR3 sequence reads: CASSEYREGYTF. For the CDR3, the DNA is TGTGCCAGCAGCGAATACAGGGAAGGCTACACCTTC.

The V call is TRBV5-5, the J call TRBJ2-7; D is undetermined. With 4 bases removed from V and 7 bases from J, the gap between germline ends came to 12 bases. Germline CDR1 SGHKS, CDR2 YYEKEE (reference sequence). The CDR3 runs 12 residues. The CDR3 protein is CASSDRSREQYF. CDR3 nucleotides: TGTGCCAGCAGCGATCGGTCGAGAGAGCAGTACTTC. Full variable domain (rest looked up from reference TRBV5-5 and TRBJ2-7): DAGVTQSPTHLIKTRGQQVTLRCSPISGHKSVSWYQQVLGQGPQFIFQYYEKEERGRGNFPDRFSARQFPNYSSELNVNALLLGDSALYLCASSDRSREQYFGPGTRLTVT.

The rearrangement joins TRBV4-1 to TRBJ1-4; no definite D call. Per the germline V gene, CDR1 is MGHRA and CDR2 is YSYEKL. This CDR3 spans 15 amino acids. V was shortened by 4 bases and J by 5 bases, with 14 bases between the two germline ends. Written as DNA, the CDR3 is TGCGCCAGCAGCCTTGCGGCGGGGAGGAATGAAAAACTGTTTTTT. This codes for CASSLAAGRNEKLFF.

V usage is TRBV7-9 and J usage is TRBJ2-5; D uncertain. The CDR3 is 14 amino acids. The V end lost 5 bases, the J end lost 1 base, and 11 bases lay between the germline ends. Germline assignment: CDR1 SEHNR and CDR2 FQNEAQ (reference sequence). CDR3 protein: CASSPADRQETQYF. The CDR3 nucleotides read TGTGCCAGCAGCCCCGCAGATCGCCAAGAGACCCAGTACTTC.

This chain links TRBV5-1 with TRBJ2-2, with a possible D match to TRBD1 (6 bases). The V gene lost 2 bases and the J gene lost 1 base, with 6 bases spanning the gap. The length of the CDR3 is 14 residues. Germline V gene data show CDR1 as SGHRS and CDR2 as YFSETQ. For the CDR3, the DNA is TGCGCCAGCAGCTTAGGGGGGAACACCGGGGAGCTGTTTTTT. It translates to CASSLGGNTGELFF.

Written as DNA, the CDR3 is TGTGCCAGCAGTTGGTCACAGGGGGCGAACACTGAAGCTTTCTTT. Translation: CASSWSQGANTEAFF. V gene TRBV28 combines with J gene TRBJ1-1; 9 bases map to TRBD1. The CDR3 totals 15 residues. CDR1 and CDR2 from the germline V gene are MDHEN and SYDVKM. The V segment lost 4 bases and the J segment 1 base; nucleotides outside the gene matches: 4.

This chain joins TRBV6-4 and TRBJ2-3; TRBD2 is a possible D gene (6 bases). Germline values: CDR1 MRHNA, CDR2 SNTAGT. Trimming removed 3 bases from V and 2 bases from J, with 18 bases in between. The CDR3 consists of 17 residues. The DNA for the CDR3 is TGTGCCAGCAGTGAAGAACTTAGCGGAATCCTCACAGATACGCAGTATTTT. Encoded protein: CASSEELSGILTDTQYF.

V is TRBV11-2 and J is TRBJ1-1; no clear D gene. The CDR3 has 15 residues. CDR1 and CDR2 from the germline V gene are SGHAT and FQNNGV. Trimming stripped 0 bases from V and 4 bases from J, with 12 bases between. CDR3: CASSLDTLGRTEAFF. The DNA for the CDR3 is TGTGCCAGCAGCTTAGATACATTAGGCCGCACTGAAGCTTTCTTT.

The chain carries TRBV11-2 and TRBJ2-7; 9 nucleotides agree with TRBD1. CDR3 length: 13 amino acids. Germline trimming cut 6 bases from V and 3 bases from J; bases unmatched to any gene: 3. From germline, CDR1 is SGHAT and CDR2 FQNNGV. The chain's CDR3 is CASSLTGGYEQYF. As DNA, the CDR3 is TGTGCCAGCAGTTTGACAGGGGGCTACGAGCAGTACTTC. Variable domain in full (rest from reference TRBV11-2 and TRBJ2-7): EAGVAQSPRYKIIEKRQSVAFWCNPISGHATLYWYQQILGQGPKLLIQFQNNGVVDDSQLPKDRFSAERLKGVDSTLKIQPAKLEDSAVYLCASSLTGGYEQYFGPGTRLTVT.

The chain combines TRBV7-9 with TRBJ2-1; the match to TRBD2 covers 7 bases. V shed 5 bases, J shed 4 bases, and the junction held 11 bases outside the gene matches. The CDR3 is 16 residues long. Germline V gene lookup returns CDR1 SEHNR and CDR2 FQNEAQ (reference sequence). The CDR3 loop is CASSPRWEGIYNEQFF. The CDR3 nucleotides read TGTGCCAGCAGCCCACGGTGGGAGGGGATATACAATGAGCAGTTCTTC.

The rearrangement joins TRBV9 to TRBJ2-7; 9 bases fit TRBD2. Trimming at V came to 0 bases and at J to 3 bases, leaving 4 bases not matched to a gene. CDR3 length equals 15 residues. The germline V gene has CDR1 SGDLS and CDR2 YYNGEE. The CDR3 region is CASSVEASGNYEQYF. The CDR3 DNA follows: TGTGCCAGCAGCGTAGAGGCTAGCGGGAACTACGAGCAGTACTTC.

The genes are TRBV14 and TRBJ2-7; perhaps TRBD2 as D (5 bases). Germline V gene data show CDR1 as SGHDN and CDR2 as FVKESK. The V end was cut by 8 bases, the J end by 1 base, with 15 bases between. The CDR3 is 14 amino acids. The CDR3 spells CASSNTGGSYEQYF. The CDR3 DNA is TGTGCCAGCTCTAATACCGGCGGGTCCTACGAGCAGTACTTC.

The chain couples TRBV9 to TRBJ2-6; TRBD1 matches at 7 bases. The CDR3 is made up of 18 amino acids. Germline assignment: CDR1 SGDLS and CDR2 YYNGEE. The trim removed 4 bases at V and 0 bases at J, leaving 10 bases unmatched. CDR3 bases: TGTGCCAGCAGCCCAGAGGACAGGACCCCCTCTGGGGCCAACGTCCTGACTTTC. It codes for CASSPEDRTPSGANVLTF.

The V call is TRBV27, the J call TRBJ2-7; the D gene is possibly TRBD1 (6 bases). V dropped 6 bases and J dropped 0 bases, with 15 bases sitting between them. CDR3 length: 15 amino acids. In germline, CDR1 is MNHEY, CDR2 SMNVEV (reference sequence). The DNA of the CDR3 is TGTGCCAGCAGCCCCGCGGCCAGGGGCTCCTACGAGCAGTACTTC. Amino acid sequence: CASSPAARGSYEQYF.

J is TRBJ2-1 and V is TRBV19, with D possibly matching TRBD2 (5 bases). Looked up from germline, CDR1 is LNHDA and CDR2 is SQIVND (reference sequence). CDR3 length: 12 residues. V shed 3 bases and J shed 9 bases, with 9 bases lying between them. The CDR3 DNA reads as TGTGCCAGTAGTATGTCGGGAAGTGAGCAGTTCTTC. The encoded protein is CASSMSGSEQFF.

The CDR3 is CSGTSGADTQYF. DNA for the CDR3: TGCAGCGGAACTAGCGGGGCAGATACGCAGTATTTT. V usage is TRBV29-1 and J usage is TRBJ2-3; 10 bases are shared with TRBD2. The length of the CDR3 is 12 residues. The germline V gene encodes CDR1 SQVTM and CDR2 ANQGSEA. V lost 7 bases to trimming and J lost 4 bases; unmatched junction nucleotides: 2.

V is TRBV5-1 and J is TRBJ2-7, with D unresolved. V lost 0 bases, J lost 4 bases, and 14 bases lay in between. This CDR3 is built from 15 residues. Germline V gene data show CDR1 as SGHRS and CDR2 as YFSETQ. The CDR3 coding sequence is TGCGCCAGCAGCTTGGATGGGGTCTCATCTTACGAGCAGTACTTC. The encoded protein is CASSLDGVSSYEQYF. Based on the CDR3 plus reference TRBV5-1 and TRBJ2-7, the full variable domain is KAGVTQTPRYLIKTRGQQVTLSCSPISGHRSVSWYQQTPGQGLQFLFEYFSETQRNKGNFPGRFSGRQFSNSRSEMNVSTLELGDSALYLCASSLDGVSSYEQYFGPGTRLTVT.

The gene calls are TRBV29-1 and TRBJ2-7; TRBD2 might be the D (6 bases). Per the germline V gene, CDR1 is SQVTM and CDR2 is ANQGSEA. The V and J ends lost 6 bases and 6 bases respectively, with 15 bases between them. CDR3 length: 12 amino acids. This CDR3 reads CSVEGTAPEQYF. CDR3 DNA sequence: TGCAGCGTGGAGGGGACGGCCCCCGAGCAGTACTTC.

The chain uses TRBV6-5 and TRBJ2-7; TRBD2 matches 9 bases. The CDR3 runs 14 residues. V trimming: 2 bases; J trimming: 6 bases; junction bases outside the gene matches: 5. Germline CDR1 reads MNHEY; CDR2 reads SVGAGI. CDR3 coding DNA: TGTGCCAGCAGTTACCGCGGGAGGGTCTGCGAGCAGTACTTC. Translating it yields CASSYRGRVCEQYF.

This chain connects TRBV7-9 to TRBJ2-5; the match to TRBD1 covers 8 bases. The ends lost 5 bases at V and 7 bases at J; junction bases unmatched: 9. Looked up from germline, CDR1 is SEHNR and CDR2 is FQNEAQ (reference sequence). CDR3 length: 14 residues. CDR3 loop: CASSPDRAYGTQYF. For the CDR3, the DNA is TGTGCCAGCAGCCCGGACAGGGCGTATGGGACCCAGTACTTC. The full variable domain, rest sourced from reference TRBV7-9 and TRBJ2-5, is DTGVSQNPRHKITKRGQNVTFRCDPISEHNRLYWYRQTLGQGPEFLTYFQNEAQLEKSRLLSDRFSAERPKGSFSTLEIQRTEQGDSAMYLCASSPDRAYGTQYFGPGTRLLVL.

J is TRBJ2-1 and V is TRBV30; D is unclear. V lost 2 bases to trimming and J lost 4 bases, with 12 bases between them. The CDR3 loop spans 14 amino acids. Germline CDR1 and CDR2: GTSNPN and SVGIG (reference sequence). CDR3 sequence: CAWSLLLTYNEQFF. The DNA for the CDR3 is TGTGCCTGGAGTTTATTGCTTACATACAATGAGCAGTTCTTC.

This chain connects TRBV6-4 to TRBJ2-1; 11 nucleotides agree with TRBD2. Germline lookup yields CDR1 MRHNA and CDR2 SNTAGT. CDR3 length equals 16 residues. With 2 bases clipped from V and 8 bases from J, the junction kept 8 bases outside the gene matches. The CDR3 nucleotides are TGTGCCAGCAGTGACGTGCTAGCGGGAGGAACCCATGAGCAGTTCTTC. It codes for CASSDVLAGGTHEQFF.

CDR3 nucleotides: TGTGCCAGCTCACCAGGAGCATATAGCAATCAGCCCCAGCATTTT. The encoded protein is CASSPGAYSNQPQHF. The chain couples TRBV18 to TRBJ1-5; D is unresolved. The germline V gene has CDR1 KGHSH and CDR2 LQKENI. The V end was cut by 2 bases, the J end by 0 bases, with 8 bases between. The CDR3 spans 15 residues.

As DNA, the CDR3 is TGTGCCAGCAGCCTAGGACAGGGGATAACAGATACGCAGTATTTT. Its translation: CASSLGQGITDTQYF. V gene TRBV7-9 combines with J gene TRBJ2-3, with TRBD1 matching over 9 bases. The J segment lost 3 bases and the V segment lost 5 bases, leaving 6 bases of the junction unmatched. The CDR3 is 15 residues long. Germline V gene lookup returns CDR1 SEHNR and CDR2 FQNEAQ (reference sequence).

This sequence joins TRBV4-3 and TRBJ1-2; maybe TRBD1 (6 bases). Germline loops: CDR1 LGHNA, CDR2 YSLEER. The CDR3 is 15 amino acids. V lost 0 bases to trimming and J lost 4 bases, with 12 bases between them. The DNA of the CDR3 is TGCGCCAGCAGCCAAGATGGGGGGCAGTTCTATGGCTACACCTTC. Translating gives CASSQDGGQFYGYTF.

This sequence joins TRBV6-6 and TRBJ1-5; 7 bases align to TRBD1. Germline V gene data show CDR1 as MNHNY and CDR2 as SVGAGI (reference sequence). The V and J ends lost 5 bases and 6 bases, in that order; junction bases with no gene match: 4. The CDR3 is 13 amino acids. The CDR3 sequence: CASSAAGGQPQHF. The CDR3 DNA reads as TGTGCCAGCAGTGCTGCAGGGGGTCAGCCCCAGCATTTT.